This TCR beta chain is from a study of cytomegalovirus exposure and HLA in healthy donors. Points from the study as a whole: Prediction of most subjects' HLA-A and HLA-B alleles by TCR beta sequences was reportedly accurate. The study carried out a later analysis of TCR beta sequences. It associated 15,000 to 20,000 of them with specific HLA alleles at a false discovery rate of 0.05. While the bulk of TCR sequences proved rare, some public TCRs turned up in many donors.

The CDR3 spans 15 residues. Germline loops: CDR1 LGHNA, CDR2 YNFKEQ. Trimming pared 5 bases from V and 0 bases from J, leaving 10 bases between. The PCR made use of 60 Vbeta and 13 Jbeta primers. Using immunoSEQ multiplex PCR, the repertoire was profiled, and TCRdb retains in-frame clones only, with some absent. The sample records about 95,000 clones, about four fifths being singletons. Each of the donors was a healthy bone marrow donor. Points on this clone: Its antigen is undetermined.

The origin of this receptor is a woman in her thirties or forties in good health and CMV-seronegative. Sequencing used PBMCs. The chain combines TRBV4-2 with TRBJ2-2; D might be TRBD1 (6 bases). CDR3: CASSTRTANTGELFF. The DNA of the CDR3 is TGTGCCAGCAGCACCCGGACAGCGAACACCGGGGAGCTGTTTTTT.